This T cell receptor (beta chain) was identified during a study of metastatic and nonmetastatic thyroid tumors. As for the study in general: The comparison covered peripheral blood and tumor or nodule tissue in malignant and benign thyroid patients.

The CDR3 runs 15 residues. CDR1 is MNHEY, CDR2 SVGAGI, per germline. V was clipped by 2 bases and J by 4 bases, with 15 bases between them. TCRdb reassembled clones from the PCR reads with MiXCR. The sample has approximately 31,000 clones, less than 30% seen once. Patients were all untreated before their thyroid surgery. The chain carries TRBV6-5 and TRBJ2-7; possible D gene TRBD1, 6 bases. This TCR derives from a female donor with papillary thyroid cancer or a benign thyroid nodule (not recorded which). Some clones in this sample may be carry-over from other donors' samples. The sample consisted of blood. The CDR3 DNA follows: TGTGCCAGCAGTTACGGCCCCGGGACATCTTACGAGCAGTACTTC. This sequence encodes CASSYGPGTSYEQYF.